This T cell receptor (beta chain) emerged from a study of regulatory T cells in long-lasting Graves disease (dated by TCRdb to the early 2020s). Background on the whole study: Patients with newly diagnosed Graves' disease had been on antithyroid drugs for under 3 months. Peripheral blood TCR sequencing and RNA sequencing compared persistent Graves' disease patients with newly diagnosed Graves' disease patients. The study was conducted in China and was registered as a clinical trial. A total of about 35 samples underwent TCR sequencing, from some 13 patients with persistent Graves' disease and 20 or so patients with newly diagnosed Graves' disease. The paper as a whole reports these results and caveats: More public clonotypes were shared among persistent patients (under 3,000) than among newly diagnosed patients (roughly 1,000). Because the primary lesion, thyroid tissue, could not be accessed, the study looked at peripheral blood alone. The authors noted that the small sample size was a limitation that may lower accuracy. Only the TCR beta chain was sequenced and analyzed. Preferential use of TRBV28, TRBJ1-2 and TRBJ2-5 was observed in persistent disease, whereas TRBV20-1 and TRBJ2-1 were favored in newly diagnosed disease. Lower TCR Shannon entropy and fewer highly expanded clones were observed in persistent Graves' disease patients than in newly diagnosed patients, which suggested clonal expansion.

This clonotype was found many times. It has no known antigen specificity. One base away there is no much larger clone; base qualities are not given. What the time point label conveys for this sample: newly diagnosed GD, antithyroid drugs for less than 3 months. RNA was extracted from PBMCs in TRIzol for both TCR sequencing and RNA sequencing. Graves' disease was diagnosed according to American Thyroid Association guidelines. Patients were recruited from an endocrinology department in Xi'an, China. From each patient, approximately 9 milliliters of peripheral blood was collected into an EDTA anticoagulant tube. Ficoll Paque Plus density gradient separation was used to isolate PBMCs, and no further T cell sorting was done. RNA quality was checked with an Agilent 2100 Bioanalyzer and agarose gel, and concentration with a NanoDrop 2000. The method behind the library was multiplex PCR. Instrument used: Illumina HiSeq 4000. TCR beta libraries were built with iRepertoire HTBI primers and Arm-PCR amplification of CDR3 regions. Before sequencing, the PCR products underwent gel purification. Concerning the study's data processing: A total of 62 TRBV and about 13 TRBJ segments were identified across samples and were used for gene usage analysis of CDR3 amino acid clonotypes. COPE and FqMerger were used to merge the filtered high-quality paired reads into contigs. BLAST was used to align contigs to the IMGT TRBV, TRBD and TRBJ reference genes, and CDR3 was defined following IMGT. Clonotypes above 0.1% frequency were classified as highly expanded clones. Repertoire diversity was measured by Shannon entropy, and V-J evenness by the Gini coefficient. A clonotype was considered public if more than one individual shared it. TCRdb reanalyzed the raw reads on its own, using fastp at Q25 for trimming and MiXCR for clone calling, and kept in-frame beta chains. Every distinct CDR3 protein forms one entry, paired with its most common genes and DNA. The V and J calls follow TCRdb's processing rather than the paper's. In this sample the table shows around 450,000 distinct CDR3 sequences, 15% of which occur a single time. About 7.6% of the sample goes to the ten largest clones.

The CDR1 and CDR2 encoded by the germline V gene are MGHRA and YSYEKL. The V end gives up 4 bases and the J end 0 bases, leaving 7 bases in the junction not matched to a gene. The cysteine opens and the phenylalanine closes a CDR3 of 17 amino acids. Only CDR3 DNA remains: 51 bases, in frame from the first base. The same data also went into a second study, on T cells in Graves' hyperthyroidism and ophthalmopathy. The second study, in turn, reports: A patient counted as having stable Graves' hyperthyroidism if no progression to ophthalmopathy occurred over 18 months of follow-up. Hyperthyroidism patients were aged 18 to 65 years and newly diagnosed, with disease duration of less than 2 months. Any patient with an uncontrolled infection, another autoimmune disease, pregnancy or lactation was excluded. Diagnoses relied on clinical symptoms, serum thyroxine and TRAb, thyroid ultrasound and orbital computed tomography. For the first round of RT-PCR on the TCR CDR3, the HTBI primer set was used together with the Qiagen OneStep RT-PCR kit. Most expanded thyroid clonotypes (frequency above 0.001) were also detected in blood, suggesting blood repertoires may reflect thyroid immune responses. A 13 V-J signature model separated ophthalmopathy from stable hyperthyroidism, with around 90% sensitivity and about 81% specificity in cross-validation and 80%/75% in testing. In validation, the model predicted progression to ophthalmopathy a median of 6.5 months before onset, with about 67% sensitivity and almost 75% specificity. TCR V-J signatures able to tell the groups apart were searched for in a discovery cohort of around 95 patients, of whom more than 40 had Graves' ophthalmopathy and 55 to 65 had stable Graves' hyperthyroidism. Whether ophthalmopathy could be predicted prospectively was tested in an independent validation cohort made up of under 20 hyperthyroidism patients plus 17 patients who later progressed to ophthalmopathy. The roughly 90 discovery patients were divided at random into training and test sets in a 7:3 ratio. Thyroid tissue and blood T-cell repertoires from over 5 Graves' hyperthyroidism patients were also compared in the study. After blood sampling, hyperthyroidism patients were treated with methimazole at a starting dose of 30 mg daily, and ophthalmopathy patients were treated with high-dose intravenous methylprednisolone. Libraries were constructed in a second round of multiplex PCR, after which size selection and purification were performed. Sequencing of the libraries was done on an Illumina HiSeq2000 using paired-end 100 bp reads. SOAPnuke was used to process the raw data, with reads discarded if the reads contained adapters or uncalled bases, had a mean Phred below 15, or lacked an exact constant-primer or identifier match. High-quality paired reads were merged using COPE v1.2.5, and each unique nucleotide sequence was defined as a clonotype. MiTCR v1.1 was used to align clonotypes to the IMGT TRBV, TRBD and TRBJ reference segments. Analysis was restricted to V-J combinations with a frequency above 0.0001, which covered about 99% of repertoires. A TCS score was defined as the ratio of F50 (clonal expansion) to E x V (chaos), with BLOSUM62-based TCRdist applied between CDR3 peptides within each V-J. Welch's t-statistics and random forest reduced around 520 V-J features to 13, which were used in a naive Bayes classifier (R e1071). Sample size was not statistically predetermined, and blinding of investigators to group allocation was not performed. The paper reports TCR Vbeta CDR3 sequencing of more than 120 peripheral blood samples: fewer than 50 ophthalmopathy, some 80 hyperthyroidism and around 17 progressor patients.

The source is a woman aged 40 to 55 with Graves disease. Donor details come from another sample of the same person, matched by shared clones. Recombination linked TRBV4-1 to TRBJ2-2, with 8 middle bases fitting TRBD2. Source: peripheral blood mononuclear cells (PBMCs), taken at new diagnosis, from a patient treated with antithyroid drugs. The DNA sequence is TGCGCCAGCAGCCCAGGGCCACTAGCGGCGAACACCGGGGAGCTGTTTTTT. The translation is CASSPGPLAANTGELFF.